The 29 T cell receptor beta chains in this list originate from one sample, sequenced in a study of radiotherapy plus CTLA-4 blockade in lung cancer. Method: immunoSEQ multiplex PCR; TCRdb's copy keeps in-frame clones and lacks some. The repertoire holds 51,000 or so clones, more than 70% seen once, with 7.8% in the top ten. Sequences were derived from peripheral blood, sampled from a patient treated with radiotherapy plus ipilimumab. All receptors come from a human donor with non-small cell lung cancer whose response to radiotherapy plus ipilimumab could not be evaluated.

This clone was observed a single time. In DNA form, the CDR3 reads TGTGCCAGCAGCTCCCTTCGGTTGGACAGGGGAAATAATTCACCCCTCCACTTT. Translation: CASSSLRLDRGNNSPLHF. The chain has TRBV7-9 and TRBJ1-6; 9 bases agree with TRBD1. Germline lookup yields CDR1 SEHNR and CDR2 FQNEAQ (reference sequence). V lost 4 bases, J lost 5 bases, and 12 bases stayed unmatched. The CDR3 loop spans 18 amino acids.

The chain employs TRBV4-1 and TRBJ1-1, with D possibly matching TRBD1 (5 bases). V shed 0 bases and J shed 4 bases, with 9 bases lying between them. The CDR3 has 14 residues. CDR1 MGHRA and CDR2 YSYEKL come from the germline V gene. CDR3 in DNA: TGCGCCAGCAGCCAAGAGGGAGGGGCCACTGAAGCTTTCTTT. Encoded protein: CASSQEGGATEAFF.

The gene calls are TRBV23-1 and TRBJ1-5; D call uncertain. TRBV23-1 is noted as an ORF with a role that remains uncertain. This CDR3 is 12 amino acids long. Trimming took 3 bases from V and 9 from J, leaving 9 bases between them. The CDR3 sequence: CASSQGRGPQHF. The CDR3 nucleotides are TGCGCCAGCAGTCAGGGTCGGGGGCCCCAGCATTTT.

This clone was seen more than once but under ten times. The chain couples TRBV4-3 to TRBJ2-5; D is ambiguous. Germline lookup yields CDR1 LGHNA and CDR2 YSLEER. The V and J ends lost 0 bases and 5 bases respectively, with 7 bases between them. This CDR3 is built from 13 residues. CDR3 DNA: TGCGCCAGCAGCCAAGATCAGTGGGAGACCCAGTACTTC. This translates into CASSQDQWETQYF.

The chain has TRBV28 and TRBJ1-4; a weak D match, TRBD1 (5 bases). V lost 3 bases to trimming and J lost 3 bases, with 11 bases between them. Per germline, CDR1 MDHEN and CDR2 SYDVKM. This CDR3 has 15 residues. The CDR3 sequence: CASSLPRVANEKLFF. As DNA, the CDR3 is TGTGCCAGCAGTTTGCCCAGGGTGGCTAATGAAAAACTGTTTTTT. Full variable domain (rest looked up from reference TRBV28 and TRBJ1-4): DVKVTQSSRYLVKRTGEKVFLECVQDMDHENMFWYRQDPGLGLRLIYFSYDVKMKEKGDIPEGYSVSREKKERFSLILESASTNQTSMYLCASSLPRVANEKLFFGSGTQLSVL.

The chain carries TRBV9 and TRBJ2-1; 10 bases fit TRBD2. The CDR3 loop spans 15 amino acids. Per the germline V gene, CDR1 is SGDLS and CDR2 is YYNGEE. V gave up 3 bases and J gave up 8 bases; unmatched junction bases: 8. The CDR3 nucleotides are TGTGCCAGCAGCGAGGGGCTAGCGGGAGCAGATGAGCAGTTCTTC. It specifies CASSEGLAGADEQFF.

This chain links TRBV30 with TRBJ2-7, with 7 bases fitting TRBD2. This CDR3 region has 13 residues. Germline CDR1 and CDR2: GTSNPN and SVGIG (reference sequence). With V trimmed by 1 base and J by 3 bases, 3 bases remained unmatched. Here the CDR3 reads CAWSEGGSYEQYF. DNA for the CDR3: TGTGCCTGGAGTGAGGGAGGGAGCTACGAGCAGTACTTC. Complete variable domain (other parts from reference TRBV30 and TRBJ2-7): SQTIHQWPATLVQPVGSPLSLECTVEGTSNPNLYWYRQAAGRGLQLLFYSVGIGQISSEVPQNLSASRPQDRQFILSSKKLLLSDSGFYLCAWSEGGSYEQYFGPGTRLTVT.

V and J are TRBV19 and TRBJ2-2, with 10 bases fitting TRBD1. The ends lost 7 bases at V and 6 bases at J; junction bases unmatched: 8. CDR1 and CDR2 (germline): LNHDA, SQIVND (reference sequence). The CDR3 is 15 amino acids. The CDR3 sequence: CASTAGQGIAGELFF. Written as DNA, the CDR3 is TGTGCCAGTACAGCGGGACAGGGGATAGCCGGGGAGCTGTTTTTT.

This clone is medium-sized (0.01 to 0.1%) within its sample. This chain connects TRBV4-1 to TRBJ1-2; perhaps TRBD1 as D (6 bases). The germline V gene encodes CDR1 MGHRA and CDR2 YSYEKL. The CDR3 contains 15 residues. Trimming took 3 bases from V and 7 from J, leaving 18 bases between them. The CDR3 DNA reads as TGCGCCAGCAGCCAGGGCCTGGGGGCTCAGGCTGGCTACACCTTC. As protein: CASSQGLGAQAGYTF.

The rearrangement joins TRBV11-3 to TRBJ2-2; D might be TRBD2 (5 bases). Germline V gene lookup returns CDR1 SGHNT and CDR2 YENEEA. The CDR3 contains 13 residues. Trimming took 5 bases from V and 8 from J, leaving 12 bases between them. The CDR3 DNA is TGTGCCAGCAGCCCTCGGACTTCTGGGGAGCTGTTTTTT. It translates to CASSPRTSGELFF.

This chain uses TRBV19 with TRBJ1-1; weak D call: TRBD1 (6 bases). Trimming shortened V by 9 bases and J by 4 bases, and 12 bases separated the two germline ends. Per the germline V gene, CDR1 is LNHDA and CDR2 is SQIVND (reference sequence). The CDR3 is made up of 12 amino acids. The CDR3 reads CASELGGTEAFF. The DNA for the CDR3 is TGTGCCAGCGAATTAGGGGGCACTGAAGCTTTCTTT.

The chain links TRBV9 to TRBJ2-3; maybe TRBD2 (6 bases). The CDR3 is made up of 15 amino acids. CDR1 SGDLS and CDR2 YYNGEE come from the germline V gene. V shed 2 bases and J shed 2 bases, with 12 bases lying between them. CDR3 sequence reads: CASSVGTGATDTQYF. The CDR3 DNA sequence: TGTGCCAGCAGCGTCGGGACTGGGGCCACAGATACGCAGTATTTT. Supplemented by reference TRBV9 and TRBJ2-3, the full variable domain reads DSGVTQTPKHLITATGQRVTLRCSPRSGDLSVYWYQQSLDQGLQFLIQYYNGEERAKGNILERFSAQQFPDLHSELNLSSLELGDSALYFCASSVGTGATDTQYFGPGTRLTVL.

J is TRBJ1-1 and V is TRBV27, with D maybe TRBD1 (5 bases). Germline V CDR1 and CDR2: MNHEY, SMNVEV (reference sequence). Trimming took off 6 bases at V and 4 bases at J, with 21 bases between the two ends. This CDR3 is 16 amino acids long. CDR3 in amino acids: CASSQWTSGGGTEAFF. The CDR3 coding sequence is TGTGCCAGCAGCCAGTGGACATCCGGGGGTGGCACTGAAGCTTTCTTT.

V gene TRBV4-3 combines with J gene TRBJ2-7; TRBD2 agrees at 8 bases. J was trimmed by 3 bases and V by 0 bases; bases with no gene match: 7. CDR1 is LGHNA and CDR2 is YSLEER in the germline V gene. CDR3 length: 16 amino acids. CDR3 residues: CASSQDMAGGYYEQYF. The CDR3 nucleotides read TGCGCCAGCAGCCAAGATATGGCGGGAGGATACTACGAGCAGTACTTC.

This rearrangement joins TRBV10-3 to TRBJ1-4, with 11 bases fitting TRBD1. This CDR3 contains 17 residues. V lost 0 bases and J lost 5; bases outside the gene matches: 5. Germline V gives CDR1 ENHRY, CDR2 SYGVKD. This CDR3 reads CAISESGTGGLNEKLFF. The CDR3 DNA is TGTGCCATCAGTGAGTCGGGGACAGGGGGATTAAATGAAAAACTGTTTTTT.

The table lists this clone with a count of one. The chain has TRBV5-5 and TRBJ2-3; 8 bases map to TRBD1. After removal of 4 bases from V and 5 bases from J, the junction contained 6 bases not matched to a gene. Germline V gives CDR1 SGHKS, CDR2 YYEKEE (reference sequence). The CDR3 has 14 amino acids. The CDR3 sequence: CASSTGQVGDTQYF. The CDR3, as DNA: TGTGCCAGCAGCACGGGACAGGTAGGAGATACGCAGTATTTT.

CDR3 sequence (DNA): TGTGCCAGCAGCTGGCAGGGTACCCATGGCTACACCTTC. This translates into CASSWQGTHGYTF. This chain links TRBV5-6 with TRBJ1-2, with D perhaps TRBD1 (5 bases). Trimming removed 3 bases at V and 6 bases at J, with 12 bases between. The CDR3 extends over 13 amino acids. Germline V gene data show CDR1 as SGHDT and CDR2 as YYEEEE.

This clone was counted between two and nine times. The chain joins TRBV6-5 to TRBJ1-2; the D is unclear. V lost 2 bases, J lost 5 bases, and 6 bases lay in between. Germline assignment: CDR1 MNHEY and CDR2 SVGAGI. This CDR3 region has 12 residues. CDR3 sequence (DNA): TGTGCCAGCAGTTACGACGGGTATGGCTACACCTTC. It yields the protein CASSYDGYGYTF.

The CDR3 reads CASSSPGTQGGYGYTF. DNA of the CDR3: TGTGCCAGCAGCTCACCGGGGACGCAGGGGGGATATGGCTACACCTTC. The chain links TRBV7-2 to TRBJ1-2; TRBD1 agrees at 7 bases. The V gene's germline CDR1 is SGHTA and CDR2 FQGNSA. After removal of 4 bases from V and 5 bases from J, the junction contained 13 bases not matched to a gene. This CDR3 spans 16 amino acids.

The V call is TRBV5-1, the J call TRBJ2-4, with 8 bases that match TRBD1. The CDR3 consists of 15 residues. Germline V gene sequence: CDR1 SGHRS, CDR2 YFSETQ. Losses at the gene ends were 4 bases for V and 8 bases for J; bases not matched to a gene: 11. In nucleotides, the CDR3 is TGCGCCAGCAGCCCCCCGGACAGGGTCCCGGACATTCAGTACTTC. Protein: CASSPPDRVPDIQYF.

The chain combines TRBV7-2 with TRBJ2-1; 9 positions match TRBD2. Trimming cost V 0 bases and J 10 bases; bases outside gene matches: 4. The germline V gene encodes CDR1 SGHTA and CDR2 FQGNSA. This CDR3 region has 14 residues. For the CDR3, the DNA is TGTGCCAGCAGCTTAGCCGGGACTAGCAGGGAGCAGTTCTTC. Protein: CASSLAGTSREQFF.

The V gene is TRBV5-4, the J gene TRBJ2-1, with 8 bases identical to TRBD1. With 3 bases clipped from V and 3 bases from J, the junction kept 8 bases outside the gene matches. The CDR3 extends over 16 amino acids. The germline CDR1 and CDR2 sequences are SGHNT and YYREEE (reference sequence). This chain's CDR3 is CASSSRRGQDYNEQFF. The CDR3 DNA reads as TGTGCCAGCAGCTCTAGGCGGGGACAGGACTACAATGAGCAGTTCTTC.

Only one count was recorded for this clone. The rearrangement joins TRBV5-5 to TRBJ2-3; TRBD1 agrees at 8 bases. The CDR3 totals 16 residues. CDR1 and CDR2 (germline): SGHKS, YYEKEE (reference sequence). The J segment lost 2 bases and the V segment lost 3 bases, leaving 8 bases of the junction unmatched. CDR3 in amino acids: CASSSEATGVTDTQYF. CDR3 nucleotides: TGTGCCAGCAGCTCAGAAGCGACAGGGGTCACAGATACGCAGTATTTT.

The count of this clone is one. The J gene is TRBJ2-1, the V gene TRBV4-3, with D perhaps TRBD2 (6 bases). Trimming pared 0 bases from V and 4 bases from J, leaving 13 bases between. CDR3 length equals 16 residues. CDR1 LGHNA and CDR2 YSLEER come from the germline V gene. The CDR3 region is CASSQDLVAEYNEQFF. As DNA, the CDR3 is TGCGCCAGCAGCCAAGATCTGGTAGCGGAGTACAATGAGCAGTTCTTC.

This clone was observed once. J is TRBJ2-5 and V is TRBV6-1, with TRBD2 identical over 14 bases. The ends lost 10 bases at V and 5 bases at J; junction bases unmatched: 9. Germline CDR1 is MNHNS and CDR2 is SASEGT. The CDR3 extends over 15 amino acids. The CDR3 coding sequence is TGTGCCACCCTTCCGACTAGCGGGGGGGCTGAGACCCAGTACTTC. Translating gives CATLPTSGGAETQYF.

The chain recombines TRBV5-8 with TRBJ2-4; 8 bases fit TRBD1. Germline loops: CDR1 SGHTS, CDR2 YDEGEE. The V segment lost 4 bases and the J segment 10 bases; nucleotides outside the gene matches: 4. The CDR3 length is 12 residues. For the CDR3, the DNA is TGTGCCAGCAGCCAGGGGGCCCTAATTCAGTACTTC. Translation gives CASSQGALIQYF.

This chain links TRBV5-4 with TRBJ1-6; TRBD1 is a possible D gene (5 bases). V dropped 4 bases and J dropped 8 bases, with 16 bases sitting between them. The CDR3 has 15 amino acids. Germline values: CDR1 SGHNT, CDR2 YYREEE (reference sequence). The CDR3 spells CASSPRGSRDSPLHF. CDR3 DNA sequence: TGTGCCAGCAGCCCGCGGGGCTCCAGGGATTCACCCCTCCACTTT.

This chain links TRBV18 with TRBJ1-2, with D tentatively TRBD1 (5 bases). The V end lost 3 bases, the J end lost 7 bases, and 18 bases lay between the germline ends. The CDR3 contains 15 residues. From germline, CDR1 is KGHSH and CDR2 LQKENI. CDR3 bases: TGTGCCAGCTCACCCCCGACAACTCCGGGGGGTGGCTACACCTTC. As protein: CASSPPTTPGGGYTF.

The chain has TRBV5-1 and TRBJ2-1, with D perhaps matching TRBD1 (5 bases). V lost 4 bases and J 2 bases, leaving 19 bases between the germline ends. The CDR3 runs 17 residues. Per germline, CDR1 SGHRS and CDR2 YFSETQ. The CDR3 nucleotides are TGCGCCAGCAGCCAGTCACAGGTCGGGTCCCCCTACAATGAGCAGTTCTTC. Translated: CASSQSQVGSPYNEQFF.